The following is a TCR beta chain sequence with its context. The data were taken from a study of graft-versus-host responses after intestinal transplantation. Profiling relied on immunoSEQ multiplex PCR, and the TCRdb table lists in-frame clones only, not all of them. The table records 20,000 to 25,000 clones, 33% of them present only once. This CDR3 is built from 11 residues. The V end lost 1 base, the J end lost 6 bases, and 2 bases lay between the germline ends. Germline V gives CDR1 PRHDT, CDR2 FYEKMQ (reference sequence). Each mixed lymphocyte reaction held around 200,000 CFSE-labeled responders and around 200,000 irradiated violet-dye-labeled stimulators.

Sample: alloreactive CD8+ T cells from a mixed lymphocyte reaction culture, taken before intestinal transplant. Subset meaning: CFSE-low proliferating T cells sorted from approximately 6-day pre-transplant mixed lymphocyte reaction (GvH or HvG direction). The V gene is TRBV13, the J gene TRBJ2-3; D is uncertain. The TCR comes from a human patient who received an intestinal transplant. The CDR3 loop is CASSLVDTQYF. CDR3 DNA sequence: TGTGCCAGCAGCTTAGTTGATACGCAGTATTTT.